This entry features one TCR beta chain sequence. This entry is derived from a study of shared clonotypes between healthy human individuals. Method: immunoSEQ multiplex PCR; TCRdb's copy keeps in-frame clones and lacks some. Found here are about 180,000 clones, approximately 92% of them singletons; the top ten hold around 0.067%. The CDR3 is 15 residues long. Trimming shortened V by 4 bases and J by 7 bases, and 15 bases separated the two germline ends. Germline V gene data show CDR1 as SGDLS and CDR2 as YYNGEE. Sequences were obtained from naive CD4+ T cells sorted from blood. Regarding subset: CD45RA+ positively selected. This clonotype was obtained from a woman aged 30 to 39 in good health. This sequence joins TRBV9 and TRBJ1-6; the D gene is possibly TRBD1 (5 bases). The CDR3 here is CASSSRQSPNSPLHF. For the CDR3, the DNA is TGTGCCAGCAGCTCCCGACAGAGTCCGAATTCACCCCTCCACTTT.